Below are 10 T cell receptor beta chains sequenced from a single sample in a study of T cell responses to AZD1222 COVID-19 vaccine. Data came from immunoSEQ multiplex PCR; TCRdb stores just in-frame clones and leaves some out. The sample consists of 100,000 or so clones, roughly 90% of them appearing once. The sequencing here drew on peripheral blood, taken 28 days after the second AZD1222 dose. These receptors were collected from an adult who received the AZD1222 COVID-19 vaccine.

V and J are TRBV28 and TRBJ1-2; D unclear. The CDR3 has 13 residues. Looked up from germline, CDR1 is MDHEN and CDR2 is SYDVKM. Trimming stripped 1 base from V and 3 bases from J, with 6 bases between. CDR3 nucleotides: TGTGCCAGCAGTTTATCCCCTTACTATGGCTACACCTTC. Amino acids: CASSLSPYYGYTF.

The chain uses TRBV7-3 and TRBJ2-3; 7 bases map to TRBD2. Germline loops: CDR1 SGHTA, CDR2 FQGTGA. This CDR3 contains 13 residues. Losses at the gene ends were 5 bases for V and 4 bases for J; bases not matched to a gene: 3. DNA of the CDR3: TGTGCCAGCAGCCTCGCGGGGGCAGATACGCAGTATTTT. Protein product: CASSLAGADTQYF.

The gene calls are TRBV7-8 and TRBJ2-7; 10 bases are shared with TRBD1. After removal of 5 bases from V and 5 bases from J, the junction contained 15 bases not matched to a gene. The length of the CDR3 is 17 residues. The germline V gene encodes CDR1 SGHVS and CDR2 FQNEAQ. CDR3 bases: TGTGCCAGCAGCCCCTGGATGGGGACAGGGGTCTACCACGAGCAGTACTTC. Translation: CASSPWMGTGVYHEQYF.

The sample holds one count of this clone. The chain recombines TRBV2 with TRBJ1-6; D call uncertain. CDR3 length equals 20 residues. Germline V gene sequence: CDR1 SNHLY, CDR2 FYNNEI. Trimming pared 6 bases from V and 0 bases from J, leaving 24 bases between. In nucleotides, the CDR3 is TGTGCCAGCAGCCGCACTCGCCCTGCGGGAACCAGCTCCTATAATTCACCCCTCCACTTT. Amino acids: CASSRTRPAGTSSYNSPLHF.

The rearrangement links TRBV24-1 to TRBJ1-2; D is unresolved. The CDR3 loop spans 12 amino acids. With 6 bases removed from V and 8 bases from J, the gap between germline ends came to 12 bases. The germline V gene has CDR1 KGHDR and CDR2 SFDVKD. CDR3 loop: CATSSPVGGYTF. The CDR3, as DNA: TGTGCCACCAGTTCCCCCGTCGGGGGCTACACCTTC.

The CDR3 reads CASSIEQTSNQPQHF. As DNA, the CDR3 is TGTGCCAGTAGTATAGAGCAGACTAGCAATCAGCCCCAGCATTTT. J is TRBJ1-5 and V is TRBV19; D gene ambiguous. This CDR3 has 15 amino acids. Trimming stripped 0 bases from V and 0 bases from J, with 6 bases between. Per the germline V gene, CDR1 is LNHDA and CDR2 is SQIVND (reference sequence).

The chain recombines TRBV30 with TRBJ1-1, with 7 bases identical to TRBD1. In germline, CDR1 is GTSNPN, CDR2 SVGIG (reference sequence). The CDR3 loop spans 11 amino acids. The V segment lost 8 bases and the J segment 3 bases; nucleotides outside the gene matches: 3. CDR3 bases: TGTGCCGGGCAGGGGGACACTGAAGCTTTCTTT. This sequence encodes CAGQGDTEAFF.

This chain uses TRBV6-5 with TRBJ1-4; D gene uncertain. The ends were cut back, 2 bases at V and 8 bases at J, with 12 bases in the middle. Germline assignment: CDR1 MNHEY and CDR2 SVGAGI. This CDR3 has 14 amino acids. CDR3: CASSYDHSGEKLFF. In DNA, the CDR3 is TGTGCCAGCAGTTACGACCATTCGGGGGAAAAACTGTTTTTT.

V usage is TRBV5-1 and J usage is TRBJ2-3; 8 nucleotides match TRBD2. The V segment lost 4 bases and the J segment 1 base; nucleotides outside the gene matches: 8. This CDR3 has 16 residues. Germline V CDR1 and CDR2: SGHRS, YFSETQ. This chain's CDR3 is CASSHDRRGGTDTQYF. For the CDR3, the DNA is TGCGCCAGCAGCCACGATCGGCGGGGGGGCACAGATACGCAGTATTTT.

The rearrangement links TRBV6-5 to TRBJ1-1; 7 nucleotides align to TRBD1. Losses at the gene ends were 6 bases for V and 4 bases for J; bases not matched to a gene: 5. CDR1 and CDR2 (germline): MNHEY, SVGAGI. The CDR3 runs 13 residues. As DNA, the CDR3 is TGTGCCAGCAGGCGAGGACAGGCCACTGAAGCTTTCTTT. The encoded protein is CASRRGQATEAFF.